This entry is about one TCR beta chain. As handled by the study authors: Reference gene primer amplification in the assay estimated nucleated cell counts. Assay used: immunoSEQ multiplex PCR; TCRdb lists only in-frame clones, some missing. The DNA gave D and trimming, while V, J and clone size come from that table. The data contain about 200,000 clones, about 82% of them singletons. Participant ages covered about 18 to 89 years across about 22 US areas. Self-reported history from a screening survey and questionnaire set each donor's cohort. This sample is drawn from a study of blood T cell repertoires in COVID-19. The CDR3 loop spans 16 amino acids. With 0 bases clipped from V and 1 base from J, the junction kept 1 base outside the gene matches. Germline V gives CDR1 SNHLY, CDR2 FYNNEI.

The receptor's source is a man aged 40-55 years with acute COVID-19. The sequencing input was PBMCs or T cells enriched from blood (not recorded which). The genes are TRBV2 and TRBJ2-3; 10 bases map to TRBD2. The CDR3 reads CASSEAGTSGTDTQYF. DNA of the CDR3: TGTGCCAGCAGTGAAGCCGGGACTAGCGGCACAGATACGCAGTATTTT.